The 11 T cell receptor beta chains listed next were all sequenced from one sample in a study of OX40 agonist ivuxolimab in advanced cancers. Produced via immunoSEQ multiplex PCR; TCRdb's table is partial and in-frame only. The sample lists about 92,000 clones, 90% to 95% occurring once. The sample here was CD4+ or CD8+ T cells sorted from blood, taken in a trial of the OX40 agonist ivuxolimab. The receptors were sampled from an adult with an advanced solid tumor such as melanoma, head and neck, liver or kidney cancer.

The rearrangement joins TRBV29-1 to TRBJ2-1; 9 nucleotides line up with TRBD1. Germline V gene sequence: CDR1 SQVTM, CDR2 ANQGSEA. The J segment lost 11 bases and the V segment lost 2 bases, leaving 13 bases of the junction unmatched. The CDR3 has 15 amino acids. The CDR3 region has the DNA TGCAGCGTTGAACCAAAGGGGACAGGGTCAGGGAAGCAGTTCTTC. Protein sequence: CSVEPKGTGSGKQFF.

The chain joins TRBV29-1 to TRBJ2-3; D tentatively reads TRBD1 or TRBD2 (5 bases each). The ends were cut back, 4 bases at V and 0 bases at J, with 14 bases in the middle. The CDR3 contains 15 residues. CDR1 SQVTM and CDR2 ANQGSEA come from the germline V gene. CDR3 DNA sequence: TGCAGCGTTGCCACTGGGACGCATAGCACAGATACGCAGTATTTT. As protein: CSVATGTHSTDTQYF.

The chain recombines TRBV19 with TRBJ1-4, with 11 bases identical to TRBD1. Germline CDR1 reads LNHDA; CDR2 reads SQIVND (reference sequence). Losses at the gene ends were 5 bases for V and 0 bases for J; bases not matched to a gene: 8. This CDR3 comprises 18 residues. The CDR3 DNA reads TGTGCCAGTAGTCAGCCGGGACAGGGGGGAGCAACTAATGAAAAACTGTTTTTT. Amino acids: CASSQPGQGGATNEKLFF.

The rearrangement joins TRBV5-6 to TRBJ2-5, with 8 bases lining up with TRBD1. This CDR3 region has 16 residues. J lost 6 bases, V lost 4 bases, and 14 bases had no gene match. Germline CDR1 reads SGHDT; CDR2 reads YYEEEE. CDR3 in amino acids: CASSLSTRTGLKTQYF. Written as DNA, the CDR3 is TGTGCCAGCAGCCTCTCCACGCGGACAGGGTTAAAGACCCAGTACTTC.

This rearrangement joins TRBV5-1 to TRBJ1-4, with 7 bases identical to TRBD1. This CDR3 comprises 16 residues. Trimming took 1 base from V and 5 from J; bases not matched to a gene: 8. Germline-derived CDR1 and CDR2 are SGHRS and YFSETQ. CDR3 sequence (DNA): TGCGCCAGCAGCTTGCCGCGCATGACAGGGAATGAAAAACTGTTTTTT. Translated: CASSLPRMTGNEKLFF. Looking up the rest from reference TRBV5-1 and TRBJ1-4 gives the full variable domain: KAGVTQTPRYLIKTRGQQVTLSCSPISGHRSVSWYQQTPGQGLQFLFEYFSETQRNKGNFPGRFSGRQFSNSRSEMNVSTLELGDSALYLCASSLPRMTGNEKLFFGSGTQLSVL.

The rearrangement joins TRBV27 to TRBJ2-7; 7 bases are shared with TRBD2. V shed 1 base and J 4 bases; nucleotides not matched to a gene: 7. Germline-derived CDR1 and CDR2 are MNHEY and SMNVEV (reference sequence). CDR3 length: 15 amino acids. CDR3 bases: TGTGCCAGCAGTTTATTCGGGGGGTTCGTTTACGAGCAGTACTTC. Translated, it gives CASSLFGGFVYEQYF.

CDR3 protein: CATRDRGRGEKLFF. CDR3 sequence (DNA): TGTGCCACCAGGGACAGGGGACGGGGTGAAAAACTGTTTTTT. The chain is built from TRBV28 and TRBJ1-4; TRBD1 matches 10 bases. V dropped 10 bases and J dropped 7; count of bases not matched to a gene: 9. The germline V gene encodes CDR1 MDHEN and CDR2 SYDVKM. CDR3 size: 14 residues. Drawing the rest from reference TRBV28 and TRBJ1-4, the complete variable domain is DVKVTQSSRYLVKRTGEKVFLECVQDMDHENMFWYRQDPGLGLRLIYFSYDVKMKEKGDIPEGYSVSREKKERFSLILESASTNQTSMYLCATRDRGRGEKLFFGSGTQLSVL.

This rearrangement joins TRBV29-1 to TRBJ2-1; 12 bases match TRBD2. The CDR3 loop spans 17 amino acids. Germline V gives CDR1 SQVTM, CDR2 ANQGSEA. With 0 bases clipped from V and 7 bases from J, the junction kept 10 bases outside the gene matches. CDR3 region: CSVEDEVTSGRKNEQFF. CDR3 in DNA: TGCAGCGTTGAAGATGAGGTCACTAGCGGGAGGAAAAATGAGCAGTTCTTC.

CDR3 DNA: TGTGCCAGCAGCGTGGGCATTGAAGAGACCCAGTACTTC. Encoded protein: CASSVGIEETQYF. The chain employs TRBV9 and TRBJ2-5; D unresolved. V gave up 2 bases and J gave up 3 bases, with 8 bases separating them. This CDR3 contains 13 residues. CDR1 and CDR2 (germline): SGDLS, YYNGEE.

This clone was detected only once. The rearrangement joins TRBV9 to TRBJ1-3; TRBD1 matches 7 bases. The germline V gene has CDR1 SGDLS and CDR2 YYNGEE. This CDR3 region has 14 residues. V lost 7 bases to trimming and J lost 2 bases; unmatched junction nucleotides: 6. Written as DNA, the CDR3 is TGTGCCAGCGGCCGGGACAGAGCTGGAAACACCATATATTTT. This translates into CASGRDRAGNTIYF.

This chain joins TRBV5-4 and TRBJ2-3; 12 bases align to TRBD2. Germline CDR1 and CDR2: SGHNT and YYREEE (reference sequence). This CDR3 region has 17 residues. V gave up 3 bases and J gave up 0 bases; unmatched junction bases: 5. Here the CDR3 reads CASSSQLAGGSTDTQYF. DNA of the CDR3: TGTGCCAGCAGCTCTCAACTAGCGGGAGGTAGCACAGATACGCAGTATTTT.